The 27 T cell receptor beta chains given below trace back to one sample, sequenced in a study of blood T cell repertoires in COVID-19. Repertoires were generated with immunoSEQ multiplex PCR, while TCRdb's copy carries only in-frame clones and drops some. The sample records 45,000 to 55,000 clones, almost 80% being singletons. The sample was PBMCs or T cells enriched from blood (not recorded which). The receptor source for this set is a woman between 50 and 59 years old with acute COVID-19.

The chain recombines TRBV11-2 with TRBJ2-1, with TRBD1 matching 9 bases. Germline-derived CDR1 and CDR2 are SGHAT and FQNNGV. This CDR3 is built from 18 residues. The junction had 12 bases not matched to a gene; V was cut back by 4 bases and J by 2 bases. The CDR3 here is CASSSGTGKGNAYNEQFF. The CDR3 DNA is TGTGCCAGCAGCTCGGGGACAGGGAAAGGCAACGCCTACAATGAGCAGTTCTTC.

This chain joins TRBV19 and TRBJ1-4; TRBD1 matches 9 bases. The CDR3 totals 15 residues. Trimming cost V 7 bases and J 5 bases; bases outside gene matches: 8. Germline assignment: CDR1 LNHDA and CDR2 SQIVND (reference sequence). The CDR3, as DNA: TGTGCCAGTACCCAACAGGGACAGGGAAATGAAAAACTGTTTTTT. Translating gives CASTQQGQGNEKLFF.

This rearrangement joins TRBV30 to TRBJ2-4; a weak D match, TRBD1 (5 bases). The CDR3 contains 15 residues. In germline, CDR1 is GTSNPN, CDR2 SVGIG (reference sequence). Between the trimmed V and J ends, which lost 0 bases and 8 bases, there was a span of 17 bases. The CDR3 spells CAWSVGVSKADIQYF. CDR3 in DNA: TGTGCCTGGAGTGTAGGGGTCTCCAAGGCTGACATTCAGTACTTC.

V usage is TRBV11-3 and J usage is TRBJ2-3, with D possibly matching TRBD2 (7 bases). Germline V gives CDR1 SGHNT, CDR2 YENEEA. Trimming took off 5 bases at V and 4 bases at J, with 10 bases between the two ends. CDR3 length: 13 amino acids. The CDR3 sequence: CASSGGAADTQYF. In nucleotides, the CDR3 is TGTGCCAGCAGCGGGGGGGCGGCAGATACGCAGTATTTT.

This clone has only one observation. This chain links TRBV6-4 with TRBJ2-3; D is possibly TRBD1 (6 bases). CDR1 and CDR2 from the germline V gene are MRHNA and SNTAGT. With 3 bases removed from V and 4 bases from J, the gap between germline ends came to 11 bases. The CDR3 length is 14 residues. CDR3 bases: TGTGCCAGCAGTGATAAGGACAGTGCAGATACGCAGTATTTT. It is translated as CASSDKDSADTQYF.

The chain's CDR3 is CASSNPLGPANEKLFF. CDR3 DNA: TGTGCCAGCAGCAACCCTCTGGGGCCGGCTAATGAAAAACTGTTTTTT. The V and J genes are TRBV6-6 and TRBJ1-4, with a weak D call TRBD1 (5 bases). The CDR3 runs 16 residues. Trimming took off 6 bases at V and 3 bases at J, with 17 bases between the two ends. Germline CDR1 MNHNY, CDR2 SVGAGI (reference sequence).

The rearrangement uses TRBV6-1 and TRBJ2-4; 9 bases are shared with TRBD2. Per the germline V gene, CDR1 is MNHNS and CDR2 is SASEGT. This CDR3 spans 13 amino acids. Trimming removed 1 base from V and 9 bases from J; junction bases left unmatched: 1. The CDR3 here is CASSEGRGGIQYF. CDR3 nucleotide sequence: TGTGCCAGCAGTGAAGGGCGGGGGGGCATTCAGTACTTC.

This clone was detected a few times. V gene TRBV2 combines with J gene TRBJ2-1, with D possibly TRBD1 on 6 matching bases. CDR3 length equals 15 residues. The germline CDR1 and CDR2 sequences are SNHLY and FYNNEI. V was pared by 2 bases and J by 6 bases, with 14 bases between. The CDR3 nucleotides read TGTGCCAGCAGTGAACTAGGGACACTAAGCAATGAGCAGTTCTTC. Residues: CASSELGTLSNEQFF.

About this clone itself: An end of the junction does not agree with germline; a read error may underlie this. The DNA for the CDR3 is TGCGCCAGCAGAGCACAGGGAGCTAACTATGGCTACACCTTT. Its translation: CASRAQGANYGYTF. The J gene is TRBJ1-2, the V gene TRBV10-2; maybe TRBD1 (6 bases). CDR1 WSHSY and CDR2 SAAADI come from the germline V gene. The CDR3 has 14 amino acids.

This chain connects TRBV9 to TRBJ2-7; 9 bases match TRBD2. Germline lookup yields CDR1 SGDLS and CDR2 YYNGEE. The trim removed 0 bases at V and 4 bases at J, leaving 5 bases unmatched. This CDR3 has 15 amino acids. This chain's CDR3 is CASSVEGLAGYEQYF. CDR3 nucleotide sequence: TGTGCCAGCAGCGTAGAGGGGCTAGCGGGGTACGAGCAGTACTTC.

This clone has more than one count but fewer than ten. The chain has TRBV7-9 and TRBJ2-3, with a tentative D call TRBD2 (6 bases). This CDR3 contains 14 residues. V lost 6 bases and J 3 bases, leaving 13 bases between the germline ends. Germline assignment: CDR1 SEHNR and CDR2 FQNEAQ (reference sequence). CDR3 loop: CASRDRLETDTQYF. CDR3 coding DNA: TGTGCCAGCAGGGATAGACTAGAAACAGATACGCAGTATTTT.

The rearrangement uses TRBV5-1 and TRBJ2-1; D gene ambiguous. Germline loops: CDR1 SGHRS, CDR2 YFSETQ. Trimming shortened V by 5 bases and J by 2 bases, and 8 bases separated the two germline ends. The CDR3 has 13 residues. The CDR3 sequence is CASSLTTYNEQFF. The DNA for the CDR3 is TGCGCCAGCAGTCTCACAACCTACAATGAGCAGTTCTTC.

The chain combines TRBV30 with TRBJ2-3; D is undetermined. The length of the CDR3 is 15 residues. Trimming removed 2 bases from V and 0 bases from J, with 12 bases in between. CDR1 and CDR2 from the germline V gene are GTSNPN and SVGIG (reference sequence). This CDR3 reads CAWSPSSASTDTQYF. CDR3 nucleotide sequence: TGTGCCTGGAGTCCTAGTTCCGCTAGCACAGATACGCAGTATTTT.

The rearrangement links TRBV25-1 to TRBJ2-5; TRBD2 agrees at 11 bases. Germline CDR1 is MGHDK and CDR2 is SYGVNS. The CDR3 length is 15 residues. V shed 3 bases, J shed 5 bases, and the junction held 5 bases outside the gene matches. CDR3 bases: TGTGCCAGCAGTGATAGCGGGGGGGAGGACGAGACCCAGTACTTC. This sequence encodes CASSDSGGEDETQYF.

This clone was seen only a few times. The chain uses TRBV18 and TRBJ2-7; the match to TRBD2 covers 9 bases. CDR3 size: 16 residues. Germline V lookup: CDR1 KGHSH, CDR2 LQKENI. J was trimmed by 0 bases and V by 2 bases; bases with no gene match: 5. Here the CDR3 reads CASSPTLAGASYEQYF. CDR3 in DNA: TGTGCCAGCTCACCAACGTTAGCGGGGGCCTCCTACGAGCAGTACTTC.

As DNA, the CDR3 is TGTGCCAGCAGGGCCGGGACAGGGAGGGGCTATGGCTACACCTTC. This gives the protein CASRAGTGRGYGYTF. V is TRBV2 and J is TRBJ1-2, with TRBD1 matching 9 bases. Germline assignment: CDR1 SNHLY and CDR2 FYNNEI. Trimming took 6 bases from V and 4 from J; bases not matched to a gene: 9. This CDR3 contains 15 residues.

This sequence joins TRBV2 and TRBJ1-5, with D unclear. Germline-derived CDR1 and CDR2 are SNHLY and FYNNEI. The germline V and J ends were trimmed by 6 bases and 1 base, with 10 bases remaining between them. This CDR3 has 14 amino acids. In DNA, the CDR3 is TGTGCCAGCAGCGCAGGTAACAGCAATCAGCCCCAGCATTTT. Its protein product is CASSAGNSNQPQHF.

Of note for this clone: Other nucleotide sequences from this sample produce the same CDR3. This sequence joins TRBV7-9 and TRBJ1-2; D is uncertain. The germline V and J ends were trimmed by 1 base and 3 bases, with 3 bases remaining between them. Germline V lookup: CDR1 SEHNR, CDR2 FQNEAQ (reference sequence). This CDR3 comprises 12 residues. CDR3 nucleotides: TGTGCCAGCAGCTTAGGAGACTATGGCTACACCTTC. Translation: CASSLGDYGYTF.

The rearrangement joins TRBV2 to TRBJ2-3; D is possibly TRBD2 (6 bases). The CDR3 consists of 14 residues. The germline V gene encodes CDR1 SNHLY and CDR2 FYNNEI. V was pared by 6 bases and J by 0 bases, with 10 bases between. The CDR3 DNA is TGTGCCAGCAGGTCCGGGACTAGCACAGATACGCAGTATTTT. It specifies CASRSGTSTDTQYF.

The V and J genes are TRBV10-2 and TRBJ1-5, with TRBD1 matching 7 bases. Germline V gene data show CDR1 as WSHSY and CDR2 as SAAADI. J lost 5 bases, V lost 6 bases, and 13 bases had no gene match. This CDR3 comprises 16 residues. This CDR3 is CASSPTGDRIHQPQHF. CDR3 sequence (DNA): TGCGCCAGCAGCCCAACAGGGGACCGCATTCATCAGCCCCAGCATTTT.

The chain is built from TRBV19 and TRBJ2-1; no clear D. From germline, CDR1 is LNHDA and CDR2 SQIVND (reference sequence). V lost 6 bases and J 2 bases, leaving 11 bases between the germline ends. The CDR3 length is 14 residues. CDR3 region: CASRIGLAYNEQFF. CDR3 nucleotides: TGTGCCAGTAGAATCGGGTTGGCCTACAATGAGCAGTTCTTC.

This clone was observed a single time. The chain couples TRBV7-3 to TRBJ1-2; the D is unclear. The CDR3 is made up of 11 amino acids. Looked up from germline, CDR1 is SGHTA and CDR2 is FQGTGA. V was clipped by 6 bases and J by 8 bases, with 10 bases between them. The CDR3 is CASRRACGYTF. CDR3 DNA sequence: TGTGCCAGCAGACGAGCATGCGGCTACACCTTC.

The chain uses TRBV2 and TRBJ1-1; D might be TRBD1 (6 bases). Trimming removed 3 bases at V and 14 bases at J, with 22 bases between. From germline, CDR1 is SNHLY and CDR2 FYNNEI. The CDR3 contains 14 residues. DNA for the CDR3: TGTGCCAGCAGTGAGCCGCAGGGGCTACTGACGCCATTCTTT. Residues: CASSEPQGLLTPFF.

The chain joins TRBV14 to TRBJ2-1, with TRBD2 identical over 11 bases. Looked up from germline, CDR1 is SGHDN and CDR2 is FVKESK. V was pared by 3 bases and J by 1 base, with 5 bases of the junction left unmatched. This CDR3 has 17 amino acids. As DNA, the CDR3 is TGTGCCAGCAGCCATAGCGGGGGGGTGGAGTCCTACAATGAGCAGTTCTTC. This sequence encodes CASSHSGGVESYNEQFF.

J is TRBJ1-3 and V is TRBV13; D possibly corresponds to TRBD1 (6 bases). Germline values: CDR1 PRHDT, CDR2 FYEKMQ (reference sequence). Trimming pared 2 bases from V and 0 bases from J, leaving 8 bases between. The CDR3 covers 15 residues. The CDR3 DNA sequence: TGTGCCAGCAGCTTACAGGGGAGCTCTGGAAACACCATATATTTT. Protein: CASSLQGSSGNTIYF.

This chain links TRBV7-2 with TRBJ1-6; weak D call: TRBD1 (6 bases). Trimming took off 5 bases at V and 8 bases at J, with 16 bases between the two ends. Per germline, CDR1 SGHTA and CDR2 FQGNSA. The CDR3 is 15 residues long. CDR3: CASSTQGGGYSPLHF. CDR3 nucleotides: TGTGCCAGCAGCACACAGGGCGGGGGATATTCACCCCTCCACTTT.

The rearrangement joins TRBV5-4 to TRBJ2-3, with 9 bases matching TRBD2. CDR1 and CDR2 from the germline V gene are SGHNT and YYREEE (reference sequence). The CDR3 extends over 17 amino acids. V lost 0 bases and J lost 11; bases outside the gene matches: 16. CDR3: CASSLGWASGDTARQYF. The CDR3 region has the DNA TGTGCCAGCAGCTTGGGGTGGGCTAGCGGGGACACAGCAAGGCAGTATTTT.